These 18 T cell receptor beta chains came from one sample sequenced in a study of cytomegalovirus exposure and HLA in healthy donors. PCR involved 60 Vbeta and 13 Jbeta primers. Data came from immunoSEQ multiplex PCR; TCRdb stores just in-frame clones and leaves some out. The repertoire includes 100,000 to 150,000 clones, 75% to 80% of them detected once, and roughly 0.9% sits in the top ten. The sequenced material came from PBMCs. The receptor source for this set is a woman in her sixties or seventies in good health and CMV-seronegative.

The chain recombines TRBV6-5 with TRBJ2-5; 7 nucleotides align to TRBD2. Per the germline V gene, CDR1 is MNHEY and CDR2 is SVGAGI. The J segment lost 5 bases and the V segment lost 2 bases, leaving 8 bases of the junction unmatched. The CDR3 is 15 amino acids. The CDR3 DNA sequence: TGTGCCAGCAGTTACAACCGGGACTATAGGGAGACCCAGTACTTC. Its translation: CASSYNRDYRETQYF.

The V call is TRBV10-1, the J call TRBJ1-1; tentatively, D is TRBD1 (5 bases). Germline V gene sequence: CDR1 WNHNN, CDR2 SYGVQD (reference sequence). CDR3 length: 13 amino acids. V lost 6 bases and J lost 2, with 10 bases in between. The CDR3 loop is CASRRDRNTEAFF. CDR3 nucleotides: TGCGCCAGCAGGCGGGACCGAAACACTGAAGCTTTCTTT.

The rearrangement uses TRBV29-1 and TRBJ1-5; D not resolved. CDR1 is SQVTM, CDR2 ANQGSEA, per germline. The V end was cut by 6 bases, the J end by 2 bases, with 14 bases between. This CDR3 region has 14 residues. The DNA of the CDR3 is TGCAGCGTAGCCTGGGGAGGCGGCAATCAGCCCCAGCATTTT. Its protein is CSVAWGGGNQPQHF.

CDR3 sequence (DNA): TGTGCCAGCTCACCACCGGGGGGGCGTTCGATGACTGAAGCTTTCTTT. It encodes CASSPPGGRSMTEAFF. This chain links TRBV18 with TRBJ1-1, with D perhaps matching TRBD1 (6 bases). The V end was cut by 0 bases, the J end by 5 bases, with 16 bases between. The CDR3 contains 16 residues. Germline V lookup: CDR1 KGHSH, CDR2 LQKENI.

The CDR3 is CASSLLFRTGELFF. The CDR3 region has the DNA TGCGCCAGCAGCTTGTTGTTCAGGACCGGGGAGCTGTTTTTT. The chain employs TRBV5-1 and TRBJ2-2; no firm D call. V lost 1 base and J lost 5, with 9 bases in between. The germline CDR1 and CDR2 sequences are SGHRS and YFSETQ. This CDR3 comprises 14 residues.

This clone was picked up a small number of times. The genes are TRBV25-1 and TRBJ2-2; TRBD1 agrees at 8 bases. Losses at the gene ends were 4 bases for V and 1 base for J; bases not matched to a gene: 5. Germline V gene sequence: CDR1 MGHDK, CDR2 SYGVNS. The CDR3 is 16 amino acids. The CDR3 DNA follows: TGTGCCAGCAGTGGGACCGGGACAGGGAACACCGGGGAGCTGTTTTTT. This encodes CASSGTGTGNTGELFF. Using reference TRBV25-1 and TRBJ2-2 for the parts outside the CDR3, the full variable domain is EADIYQTPRYLVIGTGKKITLECSQTMGHDKMYWYQQDPGMELHLIHYSYGVNSTEKGDLSSESTVSRIRTEHFPLTLESARPSHTSQYLCASSGTGTGNTGELFFGEGSRLTVL.

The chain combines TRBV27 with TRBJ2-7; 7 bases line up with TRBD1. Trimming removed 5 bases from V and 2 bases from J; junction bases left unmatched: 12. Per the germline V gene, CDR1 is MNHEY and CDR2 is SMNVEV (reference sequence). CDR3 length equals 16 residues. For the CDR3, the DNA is TGTGCCAGCAGTGTAGGGACAGCTACCTCGACCTACGAGCAGTACTTC. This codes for CASSVGTATSTYEQYF.

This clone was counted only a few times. CDR3 amino acids: CASSSHTRGRYEQFF. The DNA of the CDR3 is TGTGCCAGCAGTTCACACACCAGGGGGAGGTATGAGCAGTTCTTC. This chain joins TRBV28 and TRBJ2-1; TRBD1 is a possible D gene (7 bases). The CDR3 is made up of 15 amino acids. Germline CDR1 MDHEN, CDR2 SYDVKM. The ends were cut back, 4 bases at V and 8 bases at J, with 18 bases in the middle.

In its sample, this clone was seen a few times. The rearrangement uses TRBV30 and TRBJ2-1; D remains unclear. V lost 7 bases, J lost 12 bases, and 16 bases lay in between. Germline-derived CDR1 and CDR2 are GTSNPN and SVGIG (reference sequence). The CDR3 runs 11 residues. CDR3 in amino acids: CALQVRVGQFF. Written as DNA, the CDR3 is TGTGCCTTACAAGTACGGGTAGGGCAGTTCTTC.

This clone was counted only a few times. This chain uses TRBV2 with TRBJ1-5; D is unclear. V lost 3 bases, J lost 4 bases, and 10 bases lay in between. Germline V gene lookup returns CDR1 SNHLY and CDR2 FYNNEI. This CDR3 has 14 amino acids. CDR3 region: CASSEVVSNQPQHF. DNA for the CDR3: TGTGCCAGCAGTGAGGTAGTCTCAAATCAGCCCCAGCATTTT.

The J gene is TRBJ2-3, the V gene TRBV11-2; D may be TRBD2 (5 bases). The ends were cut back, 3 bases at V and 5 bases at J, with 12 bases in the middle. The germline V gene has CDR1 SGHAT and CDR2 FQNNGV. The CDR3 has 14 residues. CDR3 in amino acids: CASSFDWEQDTQYF. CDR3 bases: TGTGCCAGCAGCTTCGATTGGGAGCAAGATACGCAGTATTTT.

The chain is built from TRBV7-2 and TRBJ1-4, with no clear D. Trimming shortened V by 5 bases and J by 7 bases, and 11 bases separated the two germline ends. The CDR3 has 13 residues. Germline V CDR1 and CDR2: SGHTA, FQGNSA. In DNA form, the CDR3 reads TGTGCCAGCAGCCTGCGAACCGGTGAAAAACTGTTTTTT. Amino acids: CASSLRTGEKLFF. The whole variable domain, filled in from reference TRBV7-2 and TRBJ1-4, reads GAGVSQSPSNKVTEKGKDVELRCDPISGHTALYWYRQSLGQGLEFLIYFQGNSAPDKSGLPSDRFSAERTGGSVSTLTIQRTQQEDSAVYLCASSLRTGEKLFFGSGTQLSVL.

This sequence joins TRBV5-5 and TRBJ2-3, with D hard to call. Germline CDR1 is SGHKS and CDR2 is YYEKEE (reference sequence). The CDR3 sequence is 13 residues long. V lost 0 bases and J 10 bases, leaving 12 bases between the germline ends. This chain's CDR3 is CASSLDSRAPQYF. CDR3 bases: TGTGCCAGCAGCTTGGATTCTCGCGCTCCGCAGTATTTT.

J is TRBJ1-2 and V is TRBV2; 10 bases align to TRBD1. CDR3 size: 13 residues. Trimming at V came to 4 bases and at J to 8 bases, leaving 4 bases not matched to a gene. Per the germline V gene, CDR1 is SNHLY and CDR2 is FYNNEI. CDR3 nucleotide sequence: TGTGCCAGCAGTGGACAGGGGGCGAGCGGCTACACCTTC. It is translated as CASSGQGASGYTF.

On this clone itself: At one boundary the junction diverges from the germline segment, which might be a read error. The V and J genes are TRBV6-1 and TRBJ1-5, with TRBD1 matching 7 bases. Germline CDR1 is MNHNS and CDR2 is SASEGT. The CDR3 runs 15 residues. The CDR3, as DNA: TGTGCCAGCAGCGAAGTAACAGGGGTGGGGCAGCCCCAGCATTTT. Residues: CASSEVTGVGQPQHF.

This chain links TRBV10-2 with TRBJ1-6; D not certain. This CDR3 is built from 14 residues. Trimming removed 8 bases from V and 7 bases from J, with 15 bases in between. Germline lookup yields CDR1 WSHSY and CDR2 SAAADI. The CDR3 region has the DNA TGCGCCAGCTGGGAGGGTCAAATGAATTCACCCCTCCACTTT. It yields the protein CASWEGQMNSPLHF.

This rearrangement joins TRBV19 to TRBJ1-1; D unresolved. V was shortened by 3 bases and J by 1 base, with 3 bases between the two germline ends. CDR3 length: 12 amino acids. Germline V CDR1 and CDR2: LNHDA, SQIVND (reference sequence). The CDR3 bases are TGTGCCAGTAGTATGGCGAACACTGAAGCTTTCTTT. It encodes CASSMANTEAFF.

CDR3 sequence: CASSPGRGGGYGYTF. In nucleotides, the CDR3 is TGCGCCAGCAGCCCAGGACGGGGAGGTGGATATGGCTACACCTTC. The gene calls are TRBV4-1 and TRBJ1-2; no clear D gene. Germline V lookup: CDR1 MGHRA, CDR2 YSYEKL. The CDR3 contains 15 residues. Trimming took off 4 bases at V and 5 bases at J, with 17 bases between the two ends.